Listed here are 18 T cell receptor beta chains from one sample, sequenced in a study of STAT3 mutations in large granular lymphocyte leukemia. Study observations and caveats: At least one immunodominant TCR beta clonotype appeared in every T-cell large granular lymphocyte leukemia patient.

TCRdb's table, derived via immunoSEQ multiplex PCR, lists solely in-frame clones and lacks some. The profile shows roughly 35,000 clones, around nine tenths of them singletons. These receptors' antigens are unknown. The sample consisted of PBMCs. The receptors here all came from a human donor with T large granular lymphocyte leukemia. Some clones in this sample may be carry-over from other donors' samples.

V is TRBV4-1 and J is TRBJ2-7; 7 nucleotides match TRBD1. The V segment lost 0 bases and the J segment 3 bases; nucleotides outside the gene matches: 5. This CDR3 is 15 amino acids long. Looked up from germline, CDR1 is MGHRA and CDR2 is YSYEKL. The CDR3 here is CASSQDLGGGYEQYV. CDR3 nucleotide sequence: TGCGCCAGCAGCCAAGATTTAGGGGGCGGCTACGAGCAGTACGTC.

The V gene is TRBV19, the J gene TRBJ1-4; possible D gene TRBD1, 5 bases. CDR3 length: 14 amino acids. V shed 8 bases and J shed 5 bases, with 15 bases lying between them. Germline V lookup: CDR1 LNHDA, CDR2 SQIVND (reference sequence). The CDR3 DNA follows: TGTGCCAGTTCCGGGGCGGCTCCAAATGAAAAACTGTTTTTT. As protein: CASSGAAPNEKLFF. Filled out from reference TRBV19 and TRBJ1-4, the complete variable domain reads DGGITQSPKYLFRKEGQNVTLSCEQNLNHDAMYWYRQDPGQGLRLIYYSQIVNDFQKGDIAEGYSVSREKKESFPLTVTSAQKNPTAFYLCASSGAAPNEKLFFGSGTQLSVL.

This sequence joins TRBV7-6 and TRBJ1-4, with D hard to call. This CDR3 spans 14 amino acids. Germline CDR1 and CDR2: SGHVS and FNYEAQ. With 3 bases removed from V and 1 base from J, the gap between germline ends came to 6 bases. The DNA for the CDR3 is TGTGCCAGCAGCTTCGGAGGAACTAATGAAAAACTGTTTTTT. Encoded protein: CASSFGGTNEKLFF.

The chain combines TRBV7-9 with TRBJ2-3; D gene uncertain. Deletions cut 5 bases from V and 0 bases from J, with 15 bases between. Germline V gene sequence: CDR1 SEHNR, CDR2 FQNEAQ (reference sequence). CDR3 length equals 16 residues. Written as DNA, the CDR3 is TGTGCCAGCAGCCCGTCCTGGCAGCCGAGCACAGATACGCAGTATTTT. This gives the protein CASSPSWQPSTDTQYF.

The chain couples TRBV28 to TRBJ1-2, with D possibly TRBD1 on 5 matching bases. Germline lookup yields CDR1 MDHEN and CDR2 SYDVKM. Trimming pared 2 bases from V and 5 bases from J, leaving 15 bases between. The CDR3 length is 15 residues. This CDR3 is CASSLRLGTDYGYTF. The DNA of the CDR3 is TGTGCCAGCAGTTTACGCTTAGGGACTGATTATGGCTACACCTTC.

A note on this clone: At the DNA level, this CDR3 is encoded by other sequences in the same sample as well. The V call is TRBV4-3, the J call TRBJ1-2; 7 bases map to TRBD1. The CDR3 contains 13 residues. Germline CDR1 LGHNA, CDR2 YSLEER. The J segment lost 5 bases and the V segment lost 2 bases, leaving 2 bases of the junction unmatched. CDR3 loop: CASSQTGVYGYTF. In nucleotides, the CDR3 is TGCGCCAGCAGCCAAACAGGGGTGTATGGCTACACCTTC.

This clone has only one observation. The V call is TRBV18, the J call TRBJ2-1; 9 positions agree with TRBD1. The CDR3 runs 15 residues. The V gene's germline CDR1 is KGHSH and CDR2 LQKENI. Trimming at V came to 3 bases and at J to 8 bases, leaving 8 bases not matched to a gene. The CDR3: CASSPGQGGIDEQFF. In nucleotides, the CDR3 is TGTGCCAGCTCACCGGGACAGGGTGGTATCGATGAGCAGTTCTTC.

The chain employs TRBV28 and TRBJ1-5; D unclear. The CDR3 extends over 15 amino acids. The V end was cut by 6 bases, the J end by 0 bases, with 12 bases between. CDR1 and CDR2 from the germline V gene are MDHEN and SYDVKM. DNA for the CDR3: TGTGCCAGCAGCGTCAGCTGGGGTAGCAATCAGCCCCAGCATTTT. Residues: CASSVSWGSNQPQHF.

The J gene is TRBJ2-7, the V gene TRBV18; TRBD1 might be the D (7 bases). The CDR3 consists of 16 residues. The ends were cut back, 6 bases at V and 1 base at J, with 19 bases in the middle. The germline V gene encodes CDR1 KGHSH and CDR2 LQKENI. The CDR3, as DNA: TGTGCCAGCTCCAGGGGGGCCAGGGGCGATTCCTACGAGCAGTACTTC. This gives the protein CASSRGARGDSYEQYF. Looking up the rest from reference TRBV18 and TRBJ2-7 gives the full variable domain: NAGVMQNPRHLVRRRGQEARLRCSPMKGHSHVYWYRQLPEEGLKFMVYLQKENIIDESGMPKERFSAEFPKEGPSILRIQQVVRGDSAAYFCASSRGARGDSYEQYFGPGTRLTVT.

The chain uses TRBV7-8 and TRBJ2-7; TRBD1 agrees at 7 bases. V trimming: 6 bases; J trimming: 5 bases; junction bases outside the gene matches: 13. The CDR3 length is 15 residues. CDR1 SGHVS and CDR2 FQNEAQ come from the germline V gene. DNA of the CDR3: TGTGCCAGCAGGAGAGGCGACAGGGTTGGCAACGAGCAGTACGTC. It is translated as CASRRGDRVGNEQYV.

The chain uses TRBV4-1 and TRBJ1-3, with TRBD1 as a possible D gene (6 bases). Trimming shortened V by 0 bases and J by 5 bases, and 17 bases separated the two germline ends. This CDR3 region has 17 residues. Germline assignment: CDR1 MGHRA and CDR2 YSYEKL. The CDR3 loop is CASSQEGAGTSRNTIYF. The CDR3, as DNA: TGCGCCAGCAGCCAAGAAGGTGCAGGGACAAGCCGAAACACCATATATTTT.

V is TRBV5-1 and J is TRBJ1-3, with D possibly TRBD1 on 6 matching bases. CDR1 SGHRS and CDR2 YFSETQ come from the germline V gene. The V end was cut by 5 bases, the J end by 0 bases, with 12 bases between. The CDR3 runs to 15 residues. The CDR3 region has the DNA TGCGCCAGCAGAGAACAGGGAAGCTCTGGAAACACCATATATTTT. Encoded protein: CASREQGSSGNTIYF. Variable domain in full (rest from reference TRBV5-1 and TRBJ1-3): KAGVTQTPRYLIKTRGQQVTLSCSPISGHRSVSWYQQTPGQGLQFLFEYFSETQRNKGNFPGRFSGRQFSNSRSEMNVSTLELGDSALYLCASREQGSSGNTIYFGEGSWLTVV.

The J gene is TRBJ1-5, the V gene TRBV5-6; tentative D call: TRBD1 (6 bases). V lost 7 bases to trimming and J lost 9 bases, with 20 bases between them. The CDR3 is made up of 14 amino acids. CDR1 SGHDT and CDR2 YYEEEE come from the germline V gene. The CDR3 DNA sequence: TGTGCCAGCCCCAGGGGACGGTCAAGCGGGCCCCAGCATTTT. Its translation is CASPRGRSSGPQHF.

This clone has only one observation. The rearrangement uses TRBV30 and TRBJ1-2; D gene unclear. Trimming stripped 4 bases from V and 4 bases from J, with 22 bases between. This CDR3 region has 16 residues. Germline V gene data show CDR1 as GTSNPN and CDR2 as SVGIG (reference sequence). The CDR3 bases are TGTGCCTGGATGCCTAATCTCCGCCGGGCCTTCTATGGCTACACCTTC. This sequence encodes CAWMPNLRRAFYGYTF.

This rearrangement joins TRBV5-1 to TRBJ2-5; D is perhaps TRBD2 (5 bases). The germline V gene has CDR1 SGHRS and CDR2 YFSETQ. CDR3 length equals 15 residues. V was shortened by 0 bases and J by 5 bases, with 14 bases between the two germline ends. In nucleotides, the CDR3 is TGCGCCAGCAGCTTGGCGTCGCTAGCAAGGGAGACCCAGTACTTC. Its protein product is CASSLASLARETQYF.

V is TRBV9 and J is TRBJ2-3; D unclear. The V gene's germline CDR1 is SGDLS and CDR2 YYNGEE. The CDR3 loop spans 16 amino acids. V was pared by 2 bases and J by 0 bases, with 13 bases between. DNA of the CDR3: TGTGCCAGCAGCGTCAACAAGATTACTAGCACAGATACGCAGTATTTT. This sequence encodes CASSVNKITSTDTQYF.

DNA for the CDR3: TGTGCCAGCAGCTGGGCGGGCAATCAGCCCCAGCATTTT. Protein: CASSWAGNQPQHF. The chain uses TRBV7-2 and TRBJ1-5; D is unclear. Germline V gene data show CDR1 as SGHTA and CDR2 as FQGNSA. The V end lost 4 bases, the J end lost 2 bases, and 6 bases lay between the germline ends. This CDR3 region has 13 residues.

The gene calls are TRBV7-6 and TRBJ2-6; D is possibly TRBD1 (6 bases). Trimming removed 3 bases from V and 3 bases from J, with 9 bases in between. This CDR3 region has 15 residues. The V gene's germline CDR1 is SGHVS and CDR2 FNYEAQ. The CDR3 DNA follows: TGTGCCAGCAGCTTGAACAGGGTTGGGGCCAACGTCCTGACTTTC. Translating gives CASSLNRVGANVLTF.